Following are 28 T cell receptor beta chains from one sample sequenced in a study of blood T cell repertoires in COVID-19. TCRdb's table, derived via immunoSEQ multiplex PCR, lists solely in-frame clones and lacks some. Here the sample spans about 130,000 clones, just under 85% being singletons. Input material: peripheral blood. The receptors shown here come from a human donor in a cohort sampled during active COVID-19.

The chain has TRBV25-1 and TRBJ2-3; tentatively, D is TRBD1 (6 bases). V lost 4 bases to trimming and J lost 0 bases, with 11 bases between them. CDR1 and CDR2 (germline): MGHDK, SYGVNS. The CDR3 covers 15 residues. The CDR3 protein is CASSARDISTDTQYF. CDR3 coding DNA: TGTGCCAGCAGTGCACGGGACATAAGCACAGATACGCAGTATTTT.

This clone was recorded only once. The chain uses TRBV19 and TRBJ2-1, with 12 bases fitting TRBD2. The junction had 5 bases not matched to a gene; V was cut back by 5 bases and J by 0 bases. The CDR3 loop spans 17 amino acids. Per the germline V gene, CDR1 is LNHDA and CDR2 is SQIVND (reference sequence). CDR3 in amino acids: CASSLTSGGLSYNEQFF. CDR3 DNA: TGTGCCAGTAGTCTGACTAGCGGGGGTCTCTCCTACAATGAGCAGTTCTTC.

The chain uses TRBV5-1 and TRBJ2-4, with 14 nucleotides matching TRBD2. This CDR3 contains 16 residues. Germline V gives CDR1 SGHRS, CDR2 YFSETQ. J lost 7 bases, V lost 4 bases, and 7 bases had no gene match. CDR3 coding DNA: TGCGCCAGCAGCCAGGACTGGACTAGCGGGGGGAACATTCAGTACTTC. It translates to CASSQDWTSGGNIQYF. Drawing the rest from reference TRBV5-1 and TRBJ2-4, the complete variable domain is KAGVTQTPRYLIKTRGQQVTLSCSPISGHRSVSWYQQTPGQGLQFLFEYFSETQRNKGNFPGRFSGRQFSNSRSEMNVSTLELGDSALYLCASSQDWTSGGNIQYFGAGTRLSVL.

The chain links TRBV2 to TRBJ2-7, with 8 bases identical to TRBD1. This CDR3 is 15 amino acids long. Germline CDR1 and CDR2: SNHLY and FYNNEI. Trimming cost V 3 bases and J 0 bases; bases outside gene matches: 4. Written as DNA, the CDR3 is TGTGCCAGCAGTGAGGGACAGGACATCTCCTACGAGCAGTACTTC. Its protein product is CASSEGQDISYEQYF.

The V call is TRBV15, the J call TRBJ1-1; tentatively, D is TRBD1 (5 bases). CDR3 length: 14 residues. Deletions cut 3 bases from V and 0 bases from J, with 8 bases between. Germline V CDR1 and CDR2: LNHNV, YYDKDF (reference sequence). The CDR3: CATSSNRLNTEAFF. The DNA of the CDR3 is TGTGCCACCAGCAGTAACAGGTTGAACACTGAAGCTTTCTTT.

The V gene is TRBV27, the J gene TRBJ2-5; D is possibly TRBD2 (5 bases). From germline, CDR1 is MNHEY and CDR2 SMNVEV (reference sequence). V was trimmed by 3 bases and J by 4 bases, leaving 15 bases between them. The CDR3 extends over 15 amino acids. For the CDR3, the DNA is TGTGCCAGCAGTTTTATCCGGGATTTAGCAGAGACCCAGTACTTC. Amino acid sequence: CASSFIRDLAETQYF.

The count of this clone is one. The chain carries TRBV27 and TRBJ2-1; the D gene is possibly TRBD2 (5 bases). The CDR3 is made up of 15 amino acids. V was trimmed by 7 bases and J by 1 base, leaving 14 bases between them. Germline CDR1 reads MNHEY; CDR2 reads SMNVEV (reference sequence). DNA for the CDR3: TGTGCCAGCATGTTTCGACTAACTTCCTACAATGAGCAGTTCTTC. Translation: CASMFRLTSYNEQFF.

This clone came up many times. This chain joins TRBV18 and TRBJ2-7, with a possible D match to TRBD1 (5 bases). The CDR3 totals 15 residues. Trimming removed 2 bases at V and 2 bases at J, with 13 bases between. CDR1 and CDR2 from the germline V gene are KGHSH and LQKENI. The CDR3 loop is CASSPEYRGPYEQYF. The CDR3 DNA follows: TGTGCCAGCTCACCAGAATATAGGGGCCCCTACGAGCAGTACTTC.

This rearrangement joins TRBV9 to TRBJ2-3; 16 bases agree with TRBD2. This CDR3 spans 17 amino acids. The germline V gene encodes CDR1 SGDLS and CDR2 YYNGEE. V dropped 2 bases and J dropped 3; count of bases not matched to a gene: 3. DNA of the CDR3: TGTGCCAGCAGCGTGGGGACTAGCGGGGGGGCAACAGATACGCAGTATTTT. Residues: CASSVGTSGGATDTQYF. Full variable domain (outside the CDR3, taken from reference TRBV9 and TRBJ2-3): DSGVTQTPKHLITATGQRVTLRCSPRSGDLSVYWYQQSLDQGLQFLIQYYNGEERAKGNILERFSAQQFPDLHSELNLSSLELGDSALYFCASSVGTSGGATDTQYFGPGTRLTVL.

The chain recombines TRBV7-9 with TRBJ1-6; 10 positions match TRBD1. V shed 6 bases, J shed 8 bases, and the junction held 4 bases outside the gene matches. The CDR3 is made up of 14 amino acids. CDR1 SEHNR and CDR2 FQNEAQ come from the germline V gene (reference sequence). The CDR3 spells CASRATGGYSPLHF. DNA of the CDR3: TGTGCCAGCAGAGCGACAGGGGGCTATTCACCCCTCCACTTT. Combining the CDR3 with reference TRBV7-9 and TRBJ1-6 gives the whole variable domain DTGVSQNPRHKITKRGQNVTFRCDPISEHNRLYWYRQTLGQGPEFLTYFQNEAQLEKSRLLSDRFSAERPKGSFSTLEIQRTEQGDSAMYLCASRATGGYSPLHFGNGTRLTVT.

Worth noting for this clone: Other DNA sequences from this sample encode an identical CDR3 as well. The chain has TRBV6-5 and TRBJ1-5, with D unclear. The CDR3 contains 12 residues. Trimming took 5 bases from V and 2 from J, leaving 4 bases between them. Germline CDR1 and CDR2: MNHEY and SVGAGI. CDR3 loop: CASSTGNQPQHF. As DNA, the CDR3 is TGTGCCAGCAGTACGGGCAATCAGCCCCAGCATTTT.

CDR3 sequence: CASSLFSPGTDTQYF. CDR3 DNA: TGTGCCAGCAGCTTGTTTTCCCCTGGCACAGATACGCAGTATTTT. The chain carries TRBV5-4 and TRBJ2-3; D remains ambiguous. The V end lost 1 base, the J end lost 1 base, and 10 bases lay between the germline ends. The CDR3 is 15 amino acids. CDR1 is SGHNT and CDR2 is YYREEE in the germline V gene (reference sequence).

This sequence joins TRBV18 and TRBJ2-3, with unresolved D. The CDR3 is 12 amino acids. Between the trimmed V and J ends, which lost 3 bases and 2 bases, there was a span of 3 bases. In germline, CDR1 is KGHSH, CDR2 LQKENI. As DNA, the CDR3 is TGTGCCAGCTCACCCGTCACAGATACGCAGTATTTT. Amino acid sequence: CASSPVTDTQYF.

The V and J genes are TRBV7-9 and TRBJ1-1; D is undetermined. Germline CDR1 is SEHNR and CDR2 is FQNEAQ (reference sequence). This CDR3 spans 18 amino acids. V lost 6 bases and J 4 bases, leaving 27 bases between the germline ends. The CDR3 sequence is CASRRGIPNAADGTEAFF. The CDR3 DNA is TGTGCCAGCAGGAGAGGGATCCCCAACGCGGCCGATGGCACTGAAGCTTTCTTT.

This rearrangement joins TRBV5-1 to TRBJ2-1, with D possibly being TRBD2 (6 bases). Germline-derived CDR1 and CDR2 are SGHRS and YFSETQ. The CDR3 consists of 15 residues. V was cut by 0 bases and J by 4 bases, with 11 bases left in between. The CDR3 nucleotides are TGCGCCAGCAGCTTGGCCGGGGGAGCTTACAATGAGCAGTTCTTC. This encodes CASSLAGGAYNEQFF.

This clone was detected a few times. The chain has TRBV27 and TRBJ1-3, with TRBD1 as a possible D gene (5 bases). The CDR3 runs to 15 residues. V was cut by 3 bases and J by 0 bases, with 9 bases left in between. Germline V gives CDR1 MNHEY, CDR2 SMNVEV (reference sequence). CDR3 sequence: CASSFQGSSGNTIYF. The DNA of the CDR3 is TGTGCCAGCAGTTTCCAGGGCAGCTCTGGAAACACCATATATTTT.

The chain couples TRBV5-1 to TRBJ1-1; 10 nucleotides line up with TRBD1. The CDR3 totals 15 residues. Germline CDR1 and CDR2: SGHRS and YFSETQ. The ends lost 4 bases at V and 4 bases at J; junction bases unmatched: 7. This CDR3 is CASSRGQGLGTEAFF. The CDR3 DNA is TGCGCCAGCAGCAGGGGACAGGGGCTGGGCACTGAAGCTTTCTTT. The full variable domain, its missing parts supplied by reference TRBV5-1 and TRBJ1-1, is KAGVTQTPRYLIKTRGQQVTLSCSPISGHRSVSWYQQTPGQGLQFLFEYFSETQRNKGNFPGRFSGRQFSNSRSEMNVSTLELGDSALYLCASSRGQGLGTEAFFGQGTRLTVV.

The chain carries TRBV4-1 and TRBJ2-2, with D tentatively TRBD2 (6 bases). V was pared by 4 bases and J by 1 base, with 13 bases between. The germline V gene has CDR1 MGHRA and CDR2 YSYEKL. The CDR3 contains 16 residues. CDR3 loop: CASSPRREQNTGELFF. For the CDR3, the DNA is TGCGCCAGCAGCCCAAGACGGGAGCAGAACACCGGGGAGCTGTTTTTT.

The chain combines TRBV27 with TRBJ2-7, with D hard to call. Germline lookup yields CDR1 MNHEY and CDR2 SMNVEV (reference sequence). V lost 3 bases and J 2 bases, leaving 11 bases between the germline ends. The CDR3 is 14 residues long. The CDR3 region has the DNA TGTGCCAGCAGTTTTTCCAGGCCCCCCTACGAGCAGTACTTC. Protein product: CASSFSRPPYEQYF.

The V call is TRBV30, the J call TRBJ1-1, with 8 bases aligning to TRBD1. Germline V lookup: CDR1 GTSNPN, CDR2 SVGIG (reference sequence). The CDR3 length is 13 residues. V shed 3 bases, J shed 5 bases, and the junction held 5 bases outside the gene matches. The CDR3 DNA is TGTGCCTGGAGACCCCGACAGGGGACTGAAGCTTTCTTT. Translation gives CAWRPRQGTEAFF.

As regards this clone: This CDR3 is also generated by other DNA sequences in the sample. The rearrangement joins TRBV7-9 to TRBJ2-5, with no clear D. This CDR3 is 11 amino acids long. V lost 3 bases, J lost 4 bases, and 3 bases lay in between. Germline-derived CDR1 and CDR2 are SEHNR and FQNEAQ (reference sequence). This chain's CDR3 is CASSFRETQYF. CDR3 coding DNA: TGTGCCAGCAGCTTCCGAGAGACCCAGTACTTC.

The chain combines TRBV5-1 with TRBJ2-3; D is uncertain. Trimming shortened V by 0 bases and J by 1 base, and 6 bases separated the two germline ends. The germline V gene has CDR1 SGHRS and CDR2 YFSETQ. The CDR3 totals 14 residues. The CDR3 protein is CASSLAVGTDTQYF. The CDR3 coding sequence is TGCGCCAGCAGCTTGGCGGTGGGCACAGATACGCAGTATTTT.

J is TRBJ2-7 and V is TRBV27, with 9 bases that match TRBD1. The V and J ends lost 2 bases and 3 bases, in that order; junction bases with no gene match: 5. The CDR3 length is 15 residues. Germline CDR1 MNHEY, CDR2 SMNVEV (reference sequence). CDR3 nucleotides: TGTGCCAGCAGTTTAAGGGGACAGGGATTCTACGAGCAGTACTTC. Protein: CASSLRGQGFYEQYF.

CDR3 bases: TGTGCCAGCAGCCCGAACTACCACACAGATACGCAGTATTTT. It yields the protein CASSPNYHTDTQYF. V is TRBV7-2 and J is TRBJ2-3; no definite D call. Germline-derived CDR1 and CDR2 are SGHTA and FQGNSA. The CDR3 has 14 residues. The ends were cut back, 5 bases at V and 2 bases at J, with 11 bases in the middle.

This clone is a singleton in its sample. The chain joins TRBV12-3 or TRBV12-4 to TRBJ1-2; 9 nucleotides align to TRBD1. J lost 6 bases, V lost 6 bases, and 5 bases had no gene match. The CDR3 extends over 13 amino acids. The chain's CDR3 is CASSSRDRDGYTF. The CDR3 DNA is TGTGCCAGCAGCTCCCGGGACAGGGATGGCTACACCTTC.

The chain uses TRBV28 and TRBJ1-2; D not resolved. Germline V CDR1 and CDR2: MDHEN, SYDVKM. Deletions cut 6 bases from V and 8 bases from J, with 13 bases between. This CDR3 is built from 12 residues. CDR3 sequence (DNA): TGTGCCAGCAGCTCCGCGGTAAGGGGCTACACCTTC. As protein: CASSSAVRGYTF.

The CDR3 is CASSSGVGDTQYF. The CDR3 DNA reads TGTGCCAGCAGTAGCGGGGTAGGAGATACGCAGTATTTT. The gene calls are TRBV2 and TRBJ2-3; 7 nucleotides agree with TRBD2. CDR3 size: 13 residues. Germline V gene lookup returns CDR1 SNHLY and CDR2 FYNNEI. V lost 5 bases, J lost 5 bases, and 4 bases stayed unmatched.

The chain combines TRBV7-8 with TRBJ2-7; D might be TRBD1 (6 bases). Germline assignment: CDR1 SGHVS and CDR2 FQNEAQ. The CDR3 contains 15 residues. The V end lost 1 base, the J end lost 0 bases, and 10 bases lay between the germline ends. The CDR3 DNA is TGTGCCAGCAGCTTAGTAGGGGGAAGCTCCTACGAGCAGTACTTC. Protein: CASSLVGGSSYEQYF. The entire variable domain, with the rest obtained from reference TRBV7-8 and TRBJ2-7, is as follows: GAGVSQSPRYKVAKRGQDVALRCDPISGHVSLFWYQQALGQGPEFLTYFQNEAQLDKSGLPSDRFFAERPEGSVSTLKIQRTQQEDSAVYLCASSLVGGSSYEQYFGPGTRLTVT.